The T cell receptor beta chain described here comes from a study of control samples from healthy donors and cancer patients. In its sample, this clone was seen once. CDR3 size: 14 residues. Per germline, CDR1 MNHNY and CDR2 SVGAGI (reference sequence). V was trimmed by 3 bases and J by 5 bases, leaving 11 bases between them. TCRdb's copy holds only in-frame clones and misses some; the assay was immunoSEQ multiplex PCR. The sample gives about 140,000 clones, around 94% of which show up once; around 12% is in the top ten. The sample consisted of blood. This chain joins TRBV6-6 and TRBJ2-1; weak D call: TRBD1 (6 bases). The sequence came from a man aged 35 to 55 in good health. The CDR3 here is CASSYQGRNNEQFF. The CDR3 DNA reads as TGTGCCAGCAGTTATCAGGGGCGAAACAATGAGCAGTTCTTC.